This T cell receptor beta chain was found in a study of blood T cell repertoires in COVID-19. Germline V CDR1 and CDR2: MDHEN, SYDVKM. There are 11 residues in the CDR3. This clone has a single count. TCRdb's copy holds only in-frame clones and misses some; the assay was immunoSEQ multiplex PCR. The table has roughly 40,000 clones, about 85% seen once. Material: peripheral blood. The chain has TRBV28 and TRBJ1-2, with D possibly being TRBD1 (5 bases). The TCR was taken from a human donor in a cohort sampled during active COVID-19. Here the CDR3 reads CAGGSTGGYTF. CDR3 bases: TGTGCTGGGGGGAGTACGGGAGGCTACACCTTC.